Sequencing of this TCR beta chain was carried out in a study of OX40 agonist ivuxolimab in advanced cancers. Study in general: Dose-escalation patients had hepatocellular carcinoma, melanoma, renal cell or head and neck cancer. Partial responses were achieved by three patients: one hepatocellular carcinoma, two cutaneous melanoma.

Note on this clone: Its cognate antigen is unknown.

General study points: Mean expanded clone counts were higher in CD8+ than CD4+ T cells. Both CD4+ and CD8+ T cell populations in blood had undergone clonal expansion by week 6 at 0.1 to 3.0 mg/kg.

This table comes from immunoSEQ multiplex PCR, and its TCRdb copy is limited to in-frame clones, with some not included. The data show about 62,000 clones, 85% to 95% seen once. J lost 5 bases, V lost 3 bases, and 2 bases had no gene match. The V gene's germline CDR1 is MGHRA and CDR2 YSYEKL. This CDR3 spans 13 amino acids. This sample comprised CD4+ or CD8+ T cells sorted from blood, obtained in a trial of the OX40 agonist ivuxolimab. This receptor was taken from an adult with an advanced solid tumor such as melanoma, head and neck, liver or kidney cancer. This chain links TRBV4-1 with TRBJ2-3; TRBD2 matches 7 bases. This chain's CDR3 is CASSQGRGDTQYF. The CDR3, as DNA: TGCGCCAGCAGCCAGGGGAGGGGAGATACGCAGTATTTT.